Presented here are 12 T cell receptor beta chains from one specimen sequenced in a study of cytomegalovirus exposure and HLA in healthy donors. PCR employed 60 Vbeta and 13 Jbeta primers. This table comes from immunoSEQ multiplex PCR, and its TCRdb copy is limited to in-frame clones, with some not included. The sample lists 150,000 to 200,000 clones, about 85% occurring once. Sequencing was done on a sample of PBMCs. All receptors derive from a man younger than 35 in good health and CMV-seropositive.

The CDR3 region is CASSQDLSSAPDTQYF. The DNA for the CDR3 is TGTGCCAGCAGCCAAGATTTGTCTAGCGCCCCAGATACGCAGTATTTT. V and J are TRBV4-2 and TRBJ2-3, with D possibly being TRBD2 (6 bases). CDR1 LGHNA and CDR2 YNFKEQ come from the germline V gene. The CDR3 has 16 amino acids. V shed 0 bases and J shed 4 bases, with 14 bases lying between them.

The chain recombines TRBV5-8 with TRBJ1-5; unclear D gene. V lost 7 bases and J 6 bases, leaving 17 bases between the germline ends. Per the germline V gene, CDR1 is SGHTS and CDR2 is YDEGEE. The CDR3 has 14 amino acids. The CDR3 bases are TGTGCCAGCCGGACTCCTAGCCCATCTCAGCCCCAGCATTTT. Protein product: CASRTPSPSQPQHF.

This chain connects TRBV10-3 to TRBJ2-5, with D maybe TRBD2 (5 bases). Per the germline V gene, CDR1 is ENHRY and CDR2 is SYGVKD. This CDR3 region has 13 residues. Trimming pared 0 bases from V and 9 bases from J, leaving 11 bases between. The DNA for the CDR3 is TGTGCCATCAGTGAGTCGGCCTTGGAGGCCCAGTACTTC. It is translated as CAISESALEAQYF.

The table lists this clone with a few counts. V gene TRBV6-5 combines with J gene TRBJ1-4; D might be TRBD1 (5 bases). V gave up 6 bases and J gave up 8 bases, with 19 bases separating them. This CDR3 is built from 15 residues. CDR1 is MNHEY, CDR2 SVGAGI, per germline. The CDR3 is CASSPAGVVREKLFF. In nucleotides, the CDR3 is TGTGCCAGCAGCCCGGCGGGGGTGGTTCGCGAAAAACTGTTTTTT.

The CDR3 loop reads CASSFSPNQPQHF. CDR3 nucleotide sequence: TGTGCCAGCAGCTTTTCCCCAAATCAGCCCCAGCATTTT. The rearrangement joins TRBV5-4 to TRBJ1-5, with no clear D. The CDR3 totals 13 residues. The V gene lost 2 bases and the J gene lost 4 bases, with 7 bases spanning the gap. Germline CDR1 reads SGHNT; CDR2 reads YYREEE (reference sequence). The whole variable domain, filled in from reference TRBV5-4 and TRBJ1-5, reads ETGVTQSPTHLIKTRGQQVTLRCSSQSGHNTVSWYQQALGQGPQFIFQYYREEENGRGNFPPRFSGLQFPNYSSELNVNALELDDSALYLCASSFSPNQPQHFGDGTRLSIL.

The chain employs TRBV6-1 and TRBJ2-2; a weak D match, TRBD1 (5 bases). Germline V CDR1 and CDR2: MNHNS, SASEGT. The CDR3 totals 17 residues. Deletions cut 4 bases from V and 4 bases from J, with 19 bases between. CDR3 sequence: CASSGAGPRRPTGELFF. As DNA, the CDR3 is TGTGCCAGCAGTGGGGCAGGGCCTCGAAGGCCCACCGGGGAGCTGTTTTTT.

This chain joins TRBV10-3 and TRBJ2-1; TRBD1 matches at 7 bases. The CDR3 spans 15 residues. Germline CDR1 reads ENHRY; CDR2 reads SYGVKD. Germline trimming cut 0 bases from V and 6 bases from J; bases unmatched to any gene: 5. CDR3 amino acids: CAISESETGSNEQFF. CDR3 nucleotides: TGTGCCATCAGTGAGTCTGAGACAGGGTCCAATGAGCAGTTCTTC.

This clone was picked up one time. The chain carries TRBV5-1 and TRBJ2-5; 9 nucleotides align to TRBD1. The CDR3 is 17 residues long. From germline, CDR1 is SGHRS and CDR2 YFSETQ. V gave up 0 bases and J gave up 4 bases; unmatched junction bases: 10. Here the CDR3 reads CASSLESGQGRGETQYF. The DNA for the CDR3 is TGCGCCAGCAGCTTGGAATCGGGACAGGGCCGGGGAGAGACCCAGTACTTC.

The CDR3 DNA sequence: TGTGCCAGCAGCGTAGCTTTCCGAGAGGGGGCGCGGGGCTACACCTTC. It translates to CASSVAFREGARGYTF. V usage is TRBV9 and J usage is TRBJ1-2; 7 bases match TRBD1. J gave up 8 bases and V 0 bases, and 13 bases lay outside the gene matches. There are 16 residues in the CDR3. Germline V gene data show CDR1 as SGDLS and CDR2 as YYNGEE.

This clone was observed a single time. V is TRBV21-1 and J is TRBJ2-2; TRBD1, as called in the table, went unchecked against the DNA. TRBV21-1 is listed as a pseudogene. The CDR3 length is 17 residues. The CDR3 nucleotides read TGTGCCAGCAGCAATGGGCGGGACAGTCGTAAGACCGGGGAGCTGTTTTTT. Encoded protein: CASSNGRDSRKTGELFF.

The CDR3 DNA reads as TGTGCCAGCAGCCCTCAGGGGGCTGGGGGCAATCAGCCCCAGCATTTT. Its protein is CASSPQGAGGNQPQHF. The chain has TRBV7-2 and TRBJ1-5; TRBD1 aligns across 8 bases. Germline V gene sequence: CDR1 SGHTA, CDR2 FQGNSA. The CDR3 is 16 residues long. The V gene end was trimmed by 5 bases and the J gene end by 2 bases; junction bases not matched to a gene: 8.

The rearrangement links TRBV5-5 to TRBJ1-2; D is undetermined. V was trimmed by 2 bases and J by 8 bases, leaving 10 bases between them. Germline CDR1 SGHKS, CDR2 YYEKEE (reference sequence). The CDR3 runs 12 residues. CDR3 bases: TGTGCCAGCAGCTTTCCGTACGAGGGCTACACCTTC. This translates into CASSFPYEGYTF.